The clone carrying this T cell receptor (beta chain) was seen many times. This sample stems from a study of T cells in Graves' hyperthyroidism and ophthalmopathy. The V gene's germline CDR1 is LGHDT and CDR2 YNNKEL (reference sequence). V dropped 1 base and J dropped 3; count of bases not matched to a gene: 9. CDR3 length: 17 residues. What was amplified from RNA transcripts were TCR beta CDR3 regions. TCR CDR3 regions were first amplified by RT-PCR with HTBI primers. TCRdb reprocessed the multiplex PCR reads with MiXCR, giving one entry per CDR3 protein. In the table there are some 600,000 distinct CDR3 sequences, approximately 13% of which are singletons.

This receptor was taken from a young woman with Graves' hyperthyroidism that later progressed to Graves' ophthalmopathy. The sample taken for sequencing was blood. This chain connects TRBV3-1 to TRBJ2-4; the match to TRBD2 covers 7 bases. Here the CDR3 reads CASSQVWGGTDKNIQYF. The CDR3 DNA sequence: TGTGCCAGCAGCCAAGTTTGGGGGGGGACTGACAAAAACATTCAGTACTTC.